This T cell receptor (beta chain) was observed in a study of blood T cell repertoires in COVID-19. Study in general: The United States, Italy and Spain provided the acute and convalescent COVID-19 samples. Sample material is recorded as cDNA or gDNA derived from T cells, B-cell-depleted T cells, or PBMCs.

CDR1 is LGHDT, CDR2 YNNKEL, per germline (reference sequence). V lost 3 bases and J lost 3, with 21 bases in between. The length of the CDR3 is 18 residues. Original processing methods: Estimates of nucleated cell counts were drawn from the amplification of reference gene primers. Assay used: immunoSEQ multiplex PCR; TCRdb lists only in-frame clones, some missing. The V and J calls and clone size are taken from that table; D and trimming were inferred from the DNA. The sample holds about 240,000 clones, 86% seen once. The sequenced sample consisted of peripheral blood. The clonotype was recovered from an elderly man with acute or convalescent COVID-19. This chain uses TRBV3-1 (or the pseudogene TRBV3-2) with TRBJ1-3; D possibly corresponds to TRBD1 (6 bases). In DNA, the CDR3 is TGTGCCAGCAGCCAGATGATGGCGGGGGCGCGAGGTGGAAACACCATATATTTT. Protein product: CASSQMMAGARGGNTIYF.